This T cell receptor beta chain stems from a study of somatic mutations in cytotoxic T cells in rheumatoid arthritis. Measured with immunoSEQ multiplex PCR; TCRdb has only the in-frame clones, and not every one. This table holds about 16,000 clones, approximately 80% found once. The CDR3 is 19 residues long. The ends lost 4 bases at V and 0 bases at J; junction bases unmatched: 9. Germline V CDR1 and CDR2: GTSNPN, SVGIG (reference sequence). V usage is TRBV30 and J usage is TRBJ2-1, with 16 bases matching TRBD2. The sequence derives from an adult with rheumatoid arthritis. Sequenced input: CD8+ T cells sorted from blood. The CDR3 reads CAWIPGLAGGRSSYNEQFF. DNA of the CDR3: TGTGCCTGGATCCCGGGACTAGCGGGGGGGAGAAGCTCCTACAATGAGCAGTTCTTC.